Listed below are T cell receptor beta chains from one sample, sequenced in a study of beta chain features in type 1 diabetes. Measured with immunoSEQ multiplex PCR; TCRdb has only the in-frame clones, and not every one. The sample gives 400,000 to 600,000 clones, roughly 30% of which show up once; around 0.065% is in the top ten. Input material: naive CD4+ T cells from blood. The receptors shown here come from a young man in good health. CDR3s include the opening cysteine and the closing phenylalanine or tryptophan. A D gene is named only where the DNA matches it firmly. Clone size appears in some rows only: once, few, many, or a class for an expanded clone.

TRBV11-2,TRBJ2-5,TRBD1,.,CASSRTGAGTQYF,TGTGCCAGCAGCCGGACAGGGGCTGGGACCCAGTACTTC
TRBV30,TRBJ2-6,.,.,CAWRTRGAGSGANVLTF,TGTGCCTGGAGGACCCGAGGGGCTGGCTCTGGGGCCAACGTCCTGACTTTC
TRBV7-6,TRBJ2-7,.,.,CASSLVNSYEQYF,TGTGCCAGCAGCTTAGTCAACTCCTACGAGCAGTACTTC
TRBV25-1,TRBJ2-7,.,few,CASSEQVNYEQYF,TGTGCCAGCAGTGAACAGGTTAACTACGAGCAGTACTTC
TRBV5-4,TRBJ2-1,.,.,CASSLEIVYNEQFF,TGTGCCAGCAGCTTGGAAATAGTCTACAATGAGCAGTTCTTC
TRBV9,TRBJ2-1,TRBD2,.,CASSRSGRLNNEQFF,TGTGCCAGCAGTCGTAGCGGGAGGCTAAACAATGAGCAGTTCTTC
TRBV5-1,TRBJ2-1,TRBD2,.,CASSLDPSGSSYNEQFF,TGCGCCAGCAGCTTGGACCCTAGCGGCAGCTCCTACAATGAGCAGTTCTTC
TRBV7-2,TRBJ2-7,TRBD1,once,CASSLPGGAGGNEQYF,TGTGCCAGCAGCTTACCAGGAGGGGCAGGGGGCAACGAGCAGTACTTC
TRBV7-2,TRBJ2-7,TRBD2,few,CASSILAGIPYEQYF,TGTGCCAGCAGCATACTAGCGGGAATACCCTACGAGCAGTACTTC
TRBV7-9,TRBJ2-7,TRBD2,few,CASSQPGLAAYEQYF,TGTGCCAGCAGCCAGCCGGGACTAGCGGCCTACGAGCAGTACTTC
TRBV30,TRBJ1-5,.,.,CAWGRSNNQPQHF,TGTGCCTGGGGCCGCAGCAACAATCAGCCCCAGCATTTT
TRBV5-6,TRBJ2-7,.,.,CASSLERKQGSYEQYF,TGTGCCAGCAGCTTGGAGAGGAAGCAGGGGTCCTACGAGCAGTACTTC
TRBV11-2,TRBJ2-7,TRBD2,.,CASSFTGGSSYEQYF,TGTGCCAGCAGCTTTACGGGAGGGAGCTCCTACGAGCAGTACTTC